This TCR beta chain stems from a study of T cell responses to AZD1222 COVID-19 vaccine. The data were produced by immunoSEQ multiplex PCR, yet TCRdb's version contains in-frame clones alone and is incomplete. The sample yields around 150,000 clones, approximately 90% seen once. Germline CDR1 and CDR2: MNHEY and SVGEGT. Trimming left V 5 bases short and J 1 base short, with 9 bases between. The CDR3 is 13 residues long. Samples with a second dose at about 4 or about 12 weeks were pooled together. The V gene is TRBV6-2 or TRBV6-3, the J gene TRBJ2-7; D may be TRBD1 (5 bases). The input for sequencing was peripheral blood, taken 28 days after the second AZD1222 dose. The sequence was collected from an adult who received the AZD1222 COVID-19 vaccine. This chain's CDR3 is CASSHDSSYEQYF. Here the CDR3 DNA reads TGTGCCAGCAGTCACGACAGTTCCTACGAGCAGTACTTC.